Below are 6 T cell receptor beta chains sequenced from a single sample in a study of cytomegalovirus exposure and HLA in healthy donors (dated by TCRdb to between 2016 and 2019). Preparation of the library involved the immunoSEQ multiplex PCR assay. The immuneACCESS repertoire file appears here via TCRdb, limited to in-frame rearrangements. These files lack a portion of the clones; in checked studies, under half of the deficit traces to unresolved V genes, and the cause of the others is not known. This sample has about 120,000 clones in its table, and 95% to 96% of those were observed once. The top ten constitute 1.5% to 2% of the sample. Sample: PBMCs. The receptors derive from a man younger than 35 in good health and CMV-seronegative.

The chain joins TRBV11-3 to TRBJ2-5; no clear D gene. In germline, CDR1 is SGHNT, CDR2 YENEEA. Trimming took off 0 bases at V and 4 bases at J, with 6 bases between the two ends. The CDR3 covers 13 residues. DNA for the CDR3: TGTGCCAGCAGCTTAGAATTCTCAGAGACCCAGTACTTC. This sequence encodes CASSLEFSETQYF.

The J gene is TRBJ2-1, the V gene TRBV28; TRBD1 agrees at 9 bases. There are 16 residues in the CDR3. V was pared by 6 bases and J by 0 bases, with 6 bases of the junction left unmatched. Germline lookup yields CDR1 MDHEN and CDR2 SYDVKM. For the CDR3, the DNA is TGTGCCAGCAGCTCACAGGGGGCGGGCTCCTACAATGAGCAGTTCTTC. It codes for CASSSQGAGSYNEQFF.

Written as DNA, the CDR3 is TGTGCCAGCAGTTTCCTTTCAGGTTCCGATGGCTACACCTTC. It codes for CASSFLSGSDGYTF. V is TRBV27 and J is TRBJ1-2; D unclear. The length of the CDR3 is 14 residues. V was pared by 3 bases and J by 6 bases, with 14 bases between. Germline CDR1 and CDR2: MNHEY and SMNVEV (reference sequence).

The genes are TRBV6-6 and TRBJ2-1; D unresolved. Trimming took off 4 bases at V and 0 bases at J, with 7 bases between the two ends. In germline, CDR1 is MNHNY, CDR2 SVGAGI (reference sequence). The CDR3 is 14 residues long. DNA for the CDR3: TGTGCCAGCAGTTCTCTCTACTCCTACAATGAGCAGTTCTTC. Amino acids: CASSSLYSYNEQFF.

DNA for the CDR3: TGCGCCAGCAGCTTCGCGGGGGCAGGGGACTATGGCTACACCTTC. This sequence encodes CASSFAGAGDYGYTF. The chain couples TRBV5-1 to TRBJ1-2, with a weak D call TRBD1 (6 bases). In germline, CDR1 is SGHRS, CDR2 YFSETQ. The CDR3 sequence is 15 residues long. Deletions cut 2 bases from V and 3 bases from J, with 14 bases between.

This rearrangement joins TRBV5-1 to TRBJ1-3; weak D call: TRBD1 (6 bases). Germline CDR1 is SGHRS and CDR2 is YFSETQ. The CDR3 totals 13 residues. The V end was cut by 5 bases, the J end by 3 bases, with 9 bases between. For the CDR3, the DNA is TGCGCCAGCAGGGCAGGGGTTGGAAACACCATATATTTT. Encoded protein: CASRAGVGNTIYF.